This TCR beta chain appears in the sequencing data of a study of CD8 T cells in ankylosing spondylitis (dated by TCRdb to 2015 to 2018). For the study in its entirety: T cell receptor beta repertoires were profiled in healthy donors and ankylosing spondylitis patients so that disease-linked TCR variants could be found. In total, the full study cohort was made up of approximately 99 healthy donors and 25 ankylosing spondylitis patients. Peripheral blood was sampled, and synovial fluid was additionally collected from ankylosing spondylitis patients. The investigation overall reported the following: A CD8+ phenotype was shown by the disease-linked clones, which were found at relatively low frequencies in peripheral blood. Significant enrichment of the disease-linked clones was reported in matched synovial fluid samples from ankylosing spondylitis patients. Some motif variants were previously reported in synovial fluid and blood of reactive arthritis patients, suggesting common disease-initiation mechanisms. Blood from ankylosing spondylitis patients appeared to be characterized by a TCR beta motif made up of under 10 highly homologous amino acid variants.

The CDR3 spans 15 residues, from the cysteine through the phenylalanine. Only the CDR3 DNA is retained, 45 bases long and in frame from the first base. V has 3 bases trimmed and J has 5 bases trimmed; junction bases matching no gene number 7. Per the germline V gene, ENHRY is the CDR1 and SYGVKD is the CDR2. TCRdb records Illumina HiSeq 2500 as the sequencer. TCR beta libraries were prepared by quantitative 5'-RACE with molecular barcodes. In the authors' own workflow: Disease-linked TCR variants were identified with a new computational method built on a probabilistic model of VDJ rearrangement. TCRdb applied fastp at Q25 and MiXCR to the public reads, then kept only in-frame beta chains. CDR3 protein sequences are deduplicated, and each keeps its most common genes and DNA. None of the V and J calls come from the authors' own analysis; TCRdb made them. Across this sample there are hundreds of thousands of distinct CDR3 sequences, with about 13% seen only once. About 6.5% of the sample belongs to the ten largest clones.

This clonotype appeared a single time. The antigen it binds to is not known. Base qualities are missing; no much larger clone stands one base away. A single read offers scant evidence. Sequencing was done on a sample of blood, either unsorted or a sorted T cell fraction (not recorded which). This sequence uses TRBV10-3 and TRBJ1-5, with TRBD1 identical over 7 junction bases. This clonotype was sampled from a male donor with ankylosing spondylitis. CDR3 region: CAISERGQRDQPQHF. The nucleotide sequence reads as follows: TGTGCCATCAGTGAAAGGGGACAGAGAGATCAGCCCCAGCATTTT.